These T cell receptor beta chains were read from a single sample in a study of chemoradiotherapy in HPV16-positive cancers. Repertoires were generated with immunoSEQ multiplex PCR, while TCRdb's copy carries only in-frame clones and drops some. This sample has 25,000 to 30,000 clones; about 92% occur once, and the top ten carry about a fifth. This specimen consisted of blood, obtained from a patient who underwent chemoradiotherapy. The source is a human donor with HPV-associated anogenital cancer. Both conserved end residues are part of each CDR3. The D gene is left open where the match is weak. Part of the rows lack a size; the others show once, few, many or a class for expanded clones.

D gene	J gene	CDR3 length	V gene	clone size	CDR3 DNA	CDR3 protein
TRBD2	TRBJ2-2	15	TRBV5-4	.	TGTGCCAGCAGTTACACTAGCGGGGGTACCGGGGAGCTGTTTTTT	CASSYTSGGTGELFF
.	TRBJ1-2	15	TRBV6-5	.	TGTGCCAGCAGTTACCTACAGGGAGCTAACTATGGCTACACCTTC	CASSYLQGANYGYTF
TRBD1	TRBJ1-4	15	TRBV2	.	TGTGCCAGCAGGGCGGACAGGCCTTCTAATGAAAAACTGTTTTTT	CASRADRPSNEKLFF
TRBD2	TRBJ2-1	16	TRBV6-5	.	TGTGCCAGCAGTTACAGCACCGGGACTAGCGGCAATGAGCAGTTCTTC	CASSYSTGTSGNEQFF
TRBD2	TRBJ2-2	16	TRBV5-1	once	TGCGCCAGCAGGCTAGCGGGAGCGGCGGGCACCGGGGAGCTGTTTTTT	CASRLAGAAGTGELFF
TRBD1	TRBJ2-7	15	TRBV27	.	TGTGCCAGCAGTACCGGACAGGGAGTAGTCTACGAGCAGTACTTC	CASSTGQGVVYEQYF
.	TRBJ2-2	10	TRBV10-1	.	TGCGCCAGCAGAGGGGGGGAGCTGTTTTTT	CASRGGELFF
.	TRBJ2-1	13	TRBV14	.	TGTGCCAGCAGCCCTAGGGGGGAAATTGAGCAGTTCTTC	CASSPRGEIEQFF
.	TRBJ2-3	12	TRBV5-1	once	TGCGCCAGCAGCTCGGAAAGGGATACGCAGTATTTT	CASSSERDTQYF
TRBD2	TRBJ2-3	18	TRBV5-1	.	TGCGCCAGCAGCTTCTCGGCTAGCGGGGTACTTGTATCAGATACGCAGTATTTT	CASSFSASGVLVSDTQYF
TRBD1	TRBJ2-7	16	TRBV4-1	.	TGCGCCAGCAGCCAGGGGGGGGGACAGGGTCTTTACGAGCAGTACTTC	CASSQGGGQGLYEQYF
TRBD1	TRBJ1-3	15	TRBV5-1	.	TGCGCCAGCAGCTTACAGGGGGACTCTGGAAACACCATATATTTT	CASSLQGDSGNTIYF
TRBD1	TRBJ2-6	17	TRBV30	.	TGTGCCTGGACCCGGACAGGGGCCAGCTCTGGGGCCAACGTCCTGACTTTC	CAWTRTGASSGANVLTF
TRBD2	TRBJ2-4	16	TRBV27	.	TGTGCCAGCAGTTCGGGACTAGCGGGACTTAAAAACATTCAGTACTTC	CASSSGLAGLKNIQYF
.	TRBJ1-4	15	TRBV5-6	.	TGTGCCAGCAGCTTGTTGGCGGTCACGACTGAAAAACTGTTTTTT	CASSLLAVTTEKLFF
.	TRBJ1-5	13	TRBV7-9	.	TGTGCCAGCAGCTTAGAAAGGAGGGAGCCCCAGCATTTT	CASSLERREPQHF
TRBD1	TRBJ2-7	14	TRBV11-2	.	TGTGCCAGCAGCTTAATGGGACAGTTCTACGAGCAGTACTTC	CASSLMGQFYEQYF
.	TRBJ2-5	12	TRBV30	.	TGTGCCTGGAGTCCGGACCAAGAGACCCAGTACTTC	CAWSPDQETQYF
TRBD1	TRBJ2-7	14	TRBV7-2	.	TGTGCCAGCAGCTTAGGACCAGGGGGCAACGAGCAGTACTTC	CASSLGPGGNEQYF
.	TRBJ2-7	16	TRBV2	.	TGTGCCAGCAGCTTACTGTCCACGGAGCTATCCTACGAGCAGTACTTC	CASSLLSTELSYEQYF
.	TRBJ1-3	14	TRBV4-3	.	TGCGCCAGCAGCCATCAGACTACTGGAAACACCATATATTTT	CASSHQTTGNTIYF
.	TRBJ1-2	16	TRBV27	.	TGTGCCAGCAGTTTTGCGGAACGGTCAAAAGAGTTTGGCTACACCTTC	CASSFAERSKEFGYTF
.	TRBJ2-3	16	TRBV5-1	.	TGCGCCAGCAGCTTGGCCTACGACATCCTCACAGATACGCAGTATTTT	CASSLAYDILTDTQYF
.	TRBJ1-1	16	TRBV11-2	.	TGTGCCAGCAGCTTAGTGGATCCAGGGGTGAACACTGAAGCTTTCTTT	CASSLVDPGVNTEAFF
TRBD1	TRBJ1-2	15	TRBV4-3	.	TGCGCCAGCAGCCAGAACAGGGGAGGAGGCTATGGCTACACCTTC	CASSQNRGGGYGYTF
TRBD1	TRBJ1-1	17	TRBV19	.	TGTGCCAGTAAAATTGGGACAGGCCCCGTCGAGGACACTGAAGCTTTCTTT	CASKIGTGPVEDTEAFF
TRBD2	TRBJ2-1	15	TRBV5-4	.	TGTGCCAGCAGCCGACTAGCGGGAGGTTCGAATGAGCAGTTCTTC	CASSRLAGGSNEQFF
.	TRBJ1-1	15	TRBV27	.	TGTGCCAGCAGTTTAAGGATGGGGGGAATCACTGAAGCTTTCTTT	CASSLRMGGITEAFF
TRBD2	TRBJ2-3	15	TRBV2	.	TGTGCCAGCAGGACAGGACTAGCCGGCACAGATACGCAGTATTTT	CASRTGLAGTDTQYF
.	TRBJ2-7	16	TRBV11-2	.	TGTGCCAGCAGCCAAAATAAACTCCAAGGGACCTACGAGCAGTACTTC	CASSQNKLQGTYEQYF
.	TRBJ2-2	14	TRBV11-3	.	TGTGCCAGCAGCTTCGGGACGGCCACCGGGGAGCTGTTTTTT	CASSFGTATGELFF
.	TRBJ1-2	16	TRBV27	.	TGTGCCAGCAGTCCAGACAGGACCACGACCTGGGGTGGCTACACCTTC	CASSPDRTTTWGGYTF
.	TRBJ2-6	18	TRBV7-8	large	TGTGCCAGCAGCTTTCCGCAGGGGTTGAGCTCTGGGGCCAACGTCCTGACTTTC	CASSFPQGLSSGANVLTF
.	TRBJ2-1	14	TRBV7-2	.	TGTGCCACCCGTGGGGACTGGAAATACAATGAGCAGTTCTTC	CATRGDWKYNEQFF
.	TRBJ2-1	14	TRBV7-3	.	TGTGCCAGCAGCTTAGGCGTTATAAACAATGAGCAGTTCTTC	CASSLGVINNEQFF
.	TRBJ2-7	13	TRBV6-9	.	TGTGCCAGCACCCGGGTCCTATCCTACGAGCAGTACTTC	CASTRVLSYEQYF
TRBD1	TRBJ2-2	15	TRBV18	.	TGTGCCAGCTCACCGGGACAGGGACACACCGGGGAGCTGTTTTTT	CASSPGQGHTGELFF
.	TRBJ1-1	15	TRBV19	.	TGTGCCAGTAGTAATCGACAGCGAGGGAACACTGAAGCTTTCTTT	CASSNRQRGNTEAFF
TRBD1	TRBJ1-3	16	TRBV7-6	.	TGTGCCAGCAGCTTAACCTACAGGGGCTCTGGAAACACCATATATTTT	CASSLTYRGSGNTIYF
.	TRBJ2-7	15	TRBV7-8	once	TGTGCCAGCAGTCTCAGGCCCCGTCCCACCTACGAGCAGTACTTC	CASSLRPRPTYEQYF
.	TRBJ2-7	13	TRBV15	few	TGTGCCACCAGCAGAGAATCCAGATACGAGCAGTACTTC	CATSRESRYEQYF
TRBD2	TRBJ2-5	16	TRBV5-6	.	TGTGCCAGCAGCCTTAGCGGGGGCCTTCAGTGGGAGACCCAGTACTTC	CASSLSGGLQWETQYF